These 17 T cell receptor beta chains were all obtained from the same sample, sequenced in a study of cytomegalovirus exposure and HLA in healthy donors. 13 Jbeta primers and 60 Vbeta primers were used for the PCR. The data were produced by immunoSEQ multiplex PCR, yet TCRdb's version contains in-frame clones alone and is incomplete. This sample contains 65,000 to 85,000 clones. Input material: PBMCs. The receptors come from a female donor in good health and CMV-seropositive.

The chain is built from TRBV30 and TRBJ1-2; D ambiguous. The CDR3 has 11 amino acids. The V and J ends lost 2 bases and 2 bases respectively, with 3 bases between them. Germline V gene data show CDR1 as GTSNPN and CDR2 as SVGIG (reference sequence). The CDR3 reads CAWSPNYGYTF. CDR3 coding DNA: TGTGCCTGGAGTCCAAACTATGGCTACACCTTC. Full variable domain (remainder filled in from reference TRBV30 and TRBJ1-2): SQTIHQWPATLVQPVGSPLSLECTVEGTSNPNLYWYRQAAGRGLQLLFYSVGIGQISSEVPQNLSASRPQDRQFILSSKKLLLSDSGFYLCAWSPNYGYTFGSGTRLTVV.

Concerning this clone itself: One junction end disagrees with the germline gene, perhaps due to a read error. The chain recombines TRBV29-1 with TRBJ1-3; the D is unclear. CDR1 and CDR2 (germline): SQVTM, ANQGSEA. This CDR3 contains 12 residues. The CDR3 DNA sequence: TGCAGCGTTGGTGATACGGGAAACAACATATATTTT. This translates into CSVGDTGNNIYF.

This chain uses TRBV30 with TRBJ1-2, with D possibly being TRBD1 (5 bases). The CDR3 has 13 amino acids. The ends were cut back, 4 bases at V and 8 bases at J, with 17 bases in the middle. The germline V gene encodes CDR1 GTSNPN and CDR2 SVGIG (reference sequence). CDR3 protein: CAWNEGNGGGYTF. The CDR3 nucleotides are TGTGCCTGGAATGAGGGAAACGGGGGAGGCTACACCTTC.

This chain links TRBV30 with TRBJ2-1; 13 bases are shared with TRBD2. V was pared by 3 bases and J by 12 bases, with 11 bases of the junction left unmatched. Germline loops: CDR1 GTSNPN, CDR2 SVGIG (reference sequence). The CDR3 sequence is 15 residues long. The CDR3 DNA reads as TGTGCCTGGAGCATTTTCACTAGCGGGAGGGCCGGGCAGTTCTTC. Protein product: CAWSIFTSGRAGQFF.

V and J are TRBV9 and TRBJ1-3, with a weak D call TRBD1 (5 bases). V lost 2 bases, J lost 6 bases, and 15 bases lay in between. The CDR3 spans 15 residues. Germline V lookup: CDR1 SGDLS, CDR2 YYNGEE. CDR3 residues: CASSVQDKEENTIYF. The CDR3, as DNA: TGTGCCAGCAGCGTCCAGGACAAAGAGGAAAACACCATATATTTT.

This rearrangement joins TRBV4-1 to TRBJ1-5; possible D gene TRBD1, 6 bases. CDR3 length: 17 residues. V lost 2 bases and J 2 bases, leaving 16 bases between the germline ends. Germline V gene data show CDR1 as MGHRA and CDR2 as YSYEKL. The CDR3 reads CASSQSTGTLGNQPQHF. Written as DNA, the CDR3 is TGCGCCAGCAGCCAATCCACCGGGACACTGGGCAATCAGCCCCAGCATTTT.

This chain joins TRBV19 and TRBJ2-1; the match to TRBD2 covers 13 bases. Trimming at V came to 6 bases and at J to 6 bases, leaving 5 bases not matched to a gene. The CDR3 sequence is 15 residues long. Germline V gives CDR1 LNHDA, CDR2 SQIVND (reference sequence). Written as DNA, the CDR3 is TGTGCCAGTAGCCCATGGACTAGCGGGGGCAATGAGCAGTTCTTC. Translation gives CASSPWTSGGNEQFF.

This sequence joins TRBV27 and TRBJ2-3; D perhaps matches TRBD1 (6 bases). This CDR3 is 14 amino acids long. Germline assignment: CDR1 MNHEY and CDR2 SMNVEV (reference sequence). Between the trimmed V and J ends, which lost 4 bases and 2 bases, there was a span of 10 bases. DNA for the CDR3: TGTGCCAGCAGTTACGGACAGAACACAGATACGCAGTATTTT. Translation: CASSYGQNTDTQYF.

This chain uses TRBV30 with TRBJ1-5; D is uncertain. Per germline, CDR1 GTSNPN and CDR2 SVGIG (reference sequence). Trimming removed 7 bases at V and 3 bases at J, with 10 bases between. The CDR3 covers 12 residues. The CDR3 DNA reads TGTGCCTTCAGACATCCCAATCAGCCCCAGCATTTT. Translating gives CAFRHPNQPQHF.

V gene TRBV9 combines with J gene TRBJ1-1; TRBD1 aligns across 7 bases. The V gene's germline CDR1 is SGDLS and CDR2 YYNGEE. This CDR3 has 15 amino acids. J was trimmed by 4 bases and V by 1 base; bases with no gene match: 7. In nucleotides, the CDR3 is TGTGCCAGCAGCGTATTAGGGGGCCCGGCCACTGAAGCTTTCTTT. It is translated as CASSVLGGPATEAFF.

The V call is TRBV30, the J call TRBJ1-3; D gene uncertain. Trimming stripped 4 bases from V and 0 bases from J, with 10 bases between. The CDR3 consists of 14 residues. CDR1 is GTSNPN and CDR2 is SVGIG in the germline V gene (reference sequence). The CDR3 sequence: CAWTTGFSGNTIYF. In DNA, the CDR3 is TGTGCCTGGACCACGGGGTTCTCTGGAAACACCATATATTTT. Drawing the rest from reference TRBV30 and TRBJ1-3, the complete variable domain is SQTIHQWPATLVQPVGSPLSLECTVEGTSNPNLYWYRQAAGRGLQLLFYSVGIGQISSEVPQNLSASRPQDRQFILSSKKLLLSDSGFYLCAWTTGFSGNTIYFGEGSWLTVV.

This rearrangement joins TRBV6-5 to TRBJ2-7, with D tentatively TRBD2 (5 bases). V lost 4 bases and J lost 6, with 13 bases in between. Germline values: CDR1 MNHEY, CDR2 SVGAGI. The CDR3 covers 13 residues. DNA of the CDR3: TGTGCCAGCAGTTCTACTCCGAGGGCCGAGCAGTACTTC. It codes for CASSSTPRAEQYF.

The chain carries TRBV6-1 and TRBJ1-5, with 8 bases identical to TRBD1. The CDR3 is 14 amino acids. Germline values: CDR1 MNHNS, CDR2 SASEGT. The J segment lost 3 bases and the V segment lost 8 bases, leaving 6 bases of the junction unmatched. CDR3 residues: CASDETGDNQPQHF. CDR3 coding DNA: TGTGCCAGCGACGAGACAGGGGACAATCAGCCCCAGCATTTT.

This rearrangement joins TRBV18 to TRBJ2-5; TRBD1 matches 7 bases. The ends lost 5 bases at V and 3 bases at J; junction bases unmatched: 3. The length of the CDR3 is 13 residues. Germline V gene lookup returns CDR1 KGHSH and CDR2 LQKENI. CDR3 sequence (DNA): TGTGCCAGCTCAGGACAGGCAAAAGAGACCCAGTACTTC. Translating gives CASSGQAKETQYF. Variable domain in full (rest from reference TRBV18 and TRBJ2-5): NAGVMQNPRHLVRRRGQEARLRCSPMKGHSHVYWYRQLPEEGLKFMVYLQKENIIDESGMPKERFSAEFPKEGPSILRIQQVVRGDSAAYFCASSGQAKETQYFGPGTRLLVL.

V and J are TRBV30 and TRBJ2-7, with D possibly being TRBD2 (5 bases). Trimming took 5 bases from V and 2 from J, leaving 13 bases between them. CDR1 and CDR2 from the germline V gene are GTSNPN and SVGIG (reference sequence). The CDR3 is 13 residues long. Here the CDR3 reads CAWAAGNAYEQYF. The CDR3 nucleotides are TGTGCCTGGGCGGCGGGTAACGCCTACGAGCAGTACTTC.

The V call is TRBV29-1, the J call TRBJ2-1; TRBD1 aligns across 10 bases. The CDR3 extends over 14 amino acids. CDR1 and CDR2 (germline): SQVTM, ANQGSEA. J lost 8 bases, V lost 5 bases, and 9 bases had no gene match. The CDR3 here is CSVQYRDRGHEQFF. The CDR3 nucleotides read TGCAGCGTTCAATACCGGGACAGGGGACATGAGCAGTTCTTC.

This chain joins TRBV6-1 and TRBJ1-3, with D unresolved. Trimming shortened V by 6 bases and J by 0 bases, and 12 bases separated the two germline ends. This CDR3 comprises 15 residues. Germline V CDR1 and CDR2: MNHNS, SASEGT. CDR3 residues: CASSPLTNSGNTIYF. Written as DNA, the CDR3 is TGTGCCAGCAGCCCCTTAACTAACTCTGGAAACACCATATATTTT.